This T cell receptor beta chain was recovered during a study of T cell responses to AZD1222 COVID-19 vaccine. A few counts support this clone. Repertoires were generated with immunoSEQ multiplex PCR, while TCRdb's copy carries only in-frame clones and drops some. The sample carries 95,000 to 150,000 clones, 92% recorded once. The specimen was peripheral blood, collected 28 days after the second AZD1222 dose. This TCR was sampled from an adult who received the AZD1222 COVID-19 vaccine.

CDR3 amino acids: CASRSSGSATNEKLFF. The CDR3, as DNA: TGTGCCAGCAGGTCCTCGGGCAGTGCAACTAATGAAAAACTGTTTTTT. This chain joins TRBV28 and TRBJ1-4; D is undetermined. The CDR3 length is 16 residues. CDR1 MDHEN and CDR2 SYDVKM come from the germline V gene. Trimming left V 6 bases short and J 0 bases short, with 14 bases between.